Below, 10 T cell receptor beta chains from the same sample are listed, as sequenced in a study of CD8+CD57+ T cells in acquired aplastic anemia. Researchers used genomic DNA as the template to profile TCR beta VDJ and CDR3. TCRdb redid the calling of the reads with MiXCR, one entry per CDR3 protein. The table includes approximately 260,000 distinct CDR3 sequences, around 82% detected once. Patients picked for sequencing had shown CD8+CD57+ cell expansion detected by flow cytometry. Material: sorted CD4+, CD8+, or CD8+CD57+ T cells (not recorded which) from PBMCs. These receptors all come from a human donor with aplastic anemia.

Points on this clonotype: Because the CDR3 is missing its conserved closing phenylalanine or tryptophan, this is likely a read error. No DNA is shown, since the ends of the CDR3 on it are uncertain; the CDR3 is the one TCRdb lists. The chain recombines TRBV9 with TRBJ2-7; whether TRBD1, the table's D call, matches the DNA was not checked. The CDR3 is 12 residues long, counting both termini. The germline V gene has CDR1 SGDLS and CDR2 YYNGEE. The CDR3 reads CASSVGTARNQL.

To note about this clonotype: At one end, the junction sequence differs from germline, possibly due to a read error. CDR3 DNA sequence: TGTGCCAGCGGGGACGGGGGCACAGATACGACGCATTTT. The encoded protein is CASGDGGTDTTHF. The V and J genes are TRBV7-8 and TRBJ2-3; the D call may be TRBD1 or TRBD2 (6 bases each). CDR3 length: 13 amino acids. The germline gives CDR1 SGHVS, CDR2 FQNEAQ.

The gene calls are TRBV11-1 and TRBJ1-1, with D perhaps matching TRBD1 (6 bases). This CDR3 has 15 amino acids. V shed 1 base and J shed 1 base, with 10 bases lying between them. Germline lookup yields CDR1 SGHAT and CDR2 FQDESV (reference sequence). The CDR3: CASSLGGPGNTEAFF. The CDR3 DNA sequence: TGTGCCAGCAGCTTAGGGGGGCCAGGGAACACTGAAGCTTTCTTT.

Regarding this clonotype: Relative to the germline gene, one junction end is altered; a read error may explain this. The rearrangement uses TRBV7-9 and TRBJ1-2, with 7 bases identical to TRBD1. Germline CDR1 SEHNR, CDR2 FQNEAQ (reference sequence). The CDR3 totals 14 residues. The CDR3 protein is CASSLQAGGGGYAF. DNA of the CDR3: TGTGCCAGCAGCTTGCAGGCAGGGGGGGGGGGCTACGCGTTC.

Worth noting for this clonotype: The limits of the CDR3 on the DNA are not certain, so only TCRdb's listed CDR3 is given. The chain joins TRBV15 to TRBJ1-2. Germline CDR1 is LNHNV and CDR2 is YYDKDF (reference sequence). The CDR3 is 15 residues long, counting both termini. The chain's CDR3 is CASSWGSGSNYGHTF.

The chain combines TRBV2 with TRBJ2-3; D may be TRBD2 (6 bases). Trimming stripped 6 bases from V and 14 bases from J, with 27 bases between. Looked up from germline, CDR1 is SNHLY and CDR2 is FYNNEI. The CDR3 has 15 amino acids. The CDR3 is CASRVGGPNTHKLYF. The DNA of the CDR3 is TGTGCCAGCAGGGTCGGGGGACCGAACACACATAAGCTGTATTTT.

This clonotype came up a few times. The V call is TRBV19, the J call TRBJ2-1; no clear D gene. The length of the CDR3 is 11 residues. The V and J ends lost 5 bases and 10 bases respectively, with 9 bases between them. CDR1 is LNHDA, CDR2 SQIVND, per germline (reference sequence). CDR3: CASSSLGEQFF. In nucleotides, the CDR3 is TGTGCCAGTAGTTCTCTCGGGGAGCAGTTCTTC.

The chain links TRBV11-2 to TRBJ2-3, with D hard to call. This CDR3 has 13 residues. The V gene's germline CDR1 is SGHAT and CDR2 FQNNGV. Trimming took off 1 base at V and 0 bases at J, with 2 bases between the two ends. The DNA of the CDR3 is TGTGCCAGCAGCTTAGTCAGCACAGATACGCAGTATTTT. It encodes CASSLVSTDTQYF.

On this clonotype: This CDR3 fails to terminate in the conserved phenylalanine or tryptophan, so it likely reflects a read error. The limits of the CDR3 on the DNA are not certain, so only TCRdb's listed CDR3 is given. The chain joins TRBV7-9 to TRBJ1-2; the D call TRBD1 from the table was never checked on the DNA. The germline CDR1 and CDR2 sequences are SEHNR and FQNEAQ (reference sequence). The CDR3 is 13 amino acids long, termini counted. The CDR3 protein is CASSSLGVSQETQ.

This sequence joins TRBV7-2 and TRBJ1-1; D possibly corresponds to TRBD1 (6 bases). CDR3 length: 15 amino acids. Germline-derived CDR1 and CDR2 are SGHTA and FQGNSA. The V gene lost 1 base and the J gene lost 13 bases, with 22 bases spanning the gap. CDR3 residues: CASSLVGGAGTEDFF. Here the CDR3 DNA reads TGTGCCAGCAGCTTAGTCGGGGGGGCGGGCACTGAGGATTTCTTT. Full variable domain (outside the CDR3, taken from reference TRBV7-2 and TRBJ1-1): GAGVSQSPSNKVTEKGKDVELRCDPISGHTALYWYRQSLGQGLEFLIYFQGNSAPDKSGLPSDRFSAERTGGSVSTLTIQRTQQEDSAVYLCASSLVGGAGTEDFFGQGTRLTVV.